The subject of this entry is one TCR beta chain. Antigen unknown. Clones were sequenced by immunoSEQ multiplex PCR, and TCRdb holds only the in-frame ones, with some missing. This sample has 130,000 or so clones; around 92% occur once, and the top ten carry 2.5% to 3%. This sample stems from a study of T cell responses to AZD1222 COVID-19 vaccine. Trimming took 6 bases from V and 5 from J; bases not matched to a gene: 4. The length of the CDR3 is 13 residues. Germline CDR1 SGHAT, CDR2 FQNNGV. Findings and caveats of the study: Regions 160-218 and 743-854 dominated among vaccine-associated CD4 TCRs spanning spike. The study found Spike-specific TCR breadth and depth rose after two AZD1222 doses.

The source was peripheral blood, collected on day 0 of AZD1222 vaccination. This receptor was obtained from an adult in good health. V is TRBV11-2 and J is TRBJ2-7, with 10 bases identical to TRBD1. The CDR3 nucleotides are TGTGCCAGCAGAGAGACAGGGGGCAACGAGCAGTACTTC. It is translated as CASRETGGNEQYF. The whole variable domain, filled in from reference TRBV11-2 and TRBJ2-7, reads EAGVAQSPRYKIIEKRQSVAFWCNPISGHATLYWYQQILGQGPKLLIQFQNNGVVDDSQLPKDRFSAERLKGVDSTLKIQPAKLEDSAVYLCASRETGGNEQYFGPGTRLTVT.